This is a list of T cell receptor beta chains from one sample in a study of human T cells and chemical hapten exposure. Using its own MiXCR run on the RACE reads, TCRdb lists one record per CDR3 protein. This sample carries fewer than 100,000 distinct CDR3 sequences, roughly 10% of them seen once, and the ten largest clones take around 1.1%. The sample in question was whole blood, obtained in connection with sensitization to the hapten diphenylcyclopropenone (DPC). The receptors here all came from a woman in her 30s with alopecia areata. Some clones in this sample may be carry-over from other donors' samples. Both conserved end residues are part of each CDR3. Each record gives: V gene, J gene, D gene, clone size, CDR3 protein, CDR3 DNA. A D gene is named only where the DNA matches it firmly. For some rows the clone size is stated as once, few or many, or as a class when expanded; others skip it.

V: TRBV6-4; J: TRBJ2-2; D: .; size: many; CDR3: CASSDSEDTGELFF; DNA: TGTGCCAGCAGTGACTCGGAAGACACCGGGGAGCTGTTTTTT
V: TRBV28; J: TRBJ2-5; D: .; size: many; CDR3: CASRSGTQETQYF; DNA: TGTGCCAGCAGATCCGGGACCCAAGAGACCCAGTACTTC
V: TRBV6-1; J: TRBJ2-3; D: TRBD2; size: many; CDR3: CASSEGTSGGSSTDTQYF; DNA: TGTGCCAGCAGTGAAGGGACTAGCGGGGGGTCTAGCACAGATACGCAGTATTTT
V: TRBV29-1; J: TRBJ1-1; D: .; size: .; CDR3: CRATEAFF; DNA: TGCAGGGCCACAGAGGCTTTCTTT
V: TRBV4-1; J: TRBJ2-3; D: .; size: many; CDR3: CATSQGSPDTQYF; DNA: TGCGCCACCTCACAGGGATCCCCAGATACGCAGTATTTT
V: TRBV6-2/TRBV6-3; J: TRBJ2-2; D: TRBD2; size: many; CDR3: CASSYSFLAGVLTGELFF; DNA: TGTGCCAGCAGTTACTCCTTTCTAGCGGGAGTCCTCACCGGGGAGCTGTTTTTT
V: TRBV4-2; J: TRBJ2-3; D: .; size: many; CDR3: CASSQAVDTQYF; DNA: TGTGCCAGCAGCCAAGCCGTAGATACGCAGTATTTT
V: TRBV28; J: TRBJ2-3; D: .; size: .; CDR3: CASSLQGGGTDTQYF; DNA: TGTGCCAGCAGTCTCCAAGGGGGGGGCACAGATACGCAGTATTTT
V: TRBV28; J: TRBJ2-7; D: .; size: many; CDR3: CASSLQGLEEQYF; DNA: TGTGCCAGCAGTTTGCAGGGACTTGAGGAGCAGTACTTC
V: TRBV12-3/TRBV12-4; J: TRBJ2-3; D: .; size: .; CDR3: CASRPYGSSTDTQYF; DNA: TGTGCCAGCAGACCCTACGGTTCTAGCACAGATACGCAGTATTTT
V: TRBV19; J: TRBJ2-4; D: .; size: few; CDR3: CASSIRETAKNIQYF; DNA: TGTGCCAGTAGTATACGGGAGACAGCCAAAAACATTCAGTACTTC
V: TRBV12-3/TRBV12-4; J: TRBJ1-4; D: .; size: many; CDR3: CASTLRTATNEKLFF; DNA: TGTGCCAGCACCCTTCGGACCGCAACTAATGAAAAACTGTTTTTT
V: TRBV18; J: TRBJ1-5; D: .; size: few; CDR3: CASSSSGSNQPQHF; DNA: TGTGCCAGCTCAAGTTCGGGTAGCAATCAGCCCCAGCATTTT
V: TRBV19; J: TRBJ2-1; D: TRBD2; size: .; CDR3: CASSITSGGSNEQFF; DNA: TGTGCCAGTAGTATCACTAGCGGGGGGTCCAATGAGCAGTTCTTC
V: TRBV7-3; J: TRBJ2-3; D: .; size: .; CDR3: CASSLTLADTQYF; DNA: TGTGCCAGCAGCTTAACCTTGGCAGATACGCAGTATTTT
V: TRBV20-1; J: TRBJ2-1; D: TRBD2; size: few; CDR3: CSAKGTSGTYNEQFF; DNA: TGCAGTGCAAAAGGGACTAGCGGAACCTACAATGAGCAGTTCTTC
V: TRBV7-8; J: TRBJ2-5; D: TRBD2; size: many; CDR3: CASSLALLAGAVGETQYF; DNA: TGTGCCAGCAGCTTAGCGCTCTTGGCGGGAGCGGTCGGAGAGACCCAGTACTTC